These 30 T cell receptor beta chains share one sample of origin, sequenced in a study of T-cell reconstitution after alpha-beta-depleted transplantation in children. Molecular barcoding with unique molecular identifiers was used for the TCRbeta library. TCRdb re-derived calls from the PCR reads in MiXCR, one entry per CDR3 protein. The data hold 500,000 to 650,000 distinct CDR3 sequences, with roughly 13% observed a single time. Material: PBMCs, mostly from graft donor cells, obtained 360 days after TCRalphabeta/CD19-depleted stem cell transplant. The receptor source for this set is a male patient younger than 18 who had a stem cell transplant for acute myeloid leukemia, so the T cells may come from the graft donor.

This clonotype was seen a few times. This CDR3 is CASSLRTDPYEQYF. For the CDR3, the DNA is TGTGCCAGCAGCCTCCGGACGGATCCCTACGAGCAGTACTTC. The chain combines TRBV7-2 with TRBJ2-7; D uncertain. The V gene lost 5 bases and the J gene lost 2 bases, with 13 bases spanning the gap. The CDR3 length is 14 residues. The germline V gene has CDR1 SGHTA and CDR2 FQGNSA.

Only a few counts were recorded for this clonotype. The gene calls are TRBV27 and TRBJ1-2; 7 bases match TRBD1. Germline lookup yields CDR1 MNHEY and CDR2 SMNVEV (reference sequence). This CDR3 has 15 residues. The ends lost 1 base at V and 8 bases at J; junction bases unmatched: 10. This CDR3 reads CASSLYHGTVRGYTF. CDR3 coding DNA: TGTGCCAGCAGTTTATATCACGGGACAGTTAGGGGCTACACCTTC.

The CDR3 here is CSVSMTGEVYEQYF. CDR3 DNA sequence: TGCAGCGTTTCCATGACAGGGGAGGTCTACGAGCAGTACTTC. The chain carries TRBV29-1 and TRBJ2-7; 8 positions agree with TRBD1. In germline, CDR1 is SQVTM, CDR2 ANQGSEA. V shed 5 bases and J 3 bases; nucleotides not matched to a gene: 9. The CDR3 length is 14 residues.

This clonotype was detected a few times. J is TRBJ2-7 and V is TRBV5-1; 8 bases line up with TRBD1. Germline V gene lookup returns CDR1 SGHRS and CDR2 YFSETQ. The CDR3 spans 14 residues. Trimming at V came to 2 bases and at J to 6 bases, leaving 7 bases not matched to a gene. The CDR3 DNA reads TGCGCCAGCAGCTTCGAGGACAGGGTGGGCGAGCAGTACTTC. It yields the protein CASSFEDRVGEQYF.

This clonotype was observed at least ten times. Germline and junction disagree at one end, which may indicate a read error. The rearrangement uses TRBV11-3 and TRBJ2-3, with 10 positions matching TRBD2. Germline CDR1 SGHNT, CDR2 YENEEA. The CDR3 consists of 21 residues. DNA for the CDR3: TGTGCCAGCACCTTATTACCACAACTAGCGGGAACTCTCTGGAGCACAGATACGCAGTATTTT. Its protein product is CASTLLPQLAGTLWSTDTQYF.

This clonotype was counted many times. This chain joins TRBV27 and TRBJ2-7; D is uncertain. Trimming took off 5 bases at V and 2 bases at J, with 7 bases between the two ends. The germline V gene encodes CDR1 MNHEY and CDR2 SMNVEV (reference sequence). The CDR3 totals 12 residues. This CDR3 is CASSGDAYEQYF. The CDR3 DNA follows: TGTGCCAGCAGTGGAGACGCCTACGAGCAGTACTTC.

Turning to this clonotype: One junction end disagrees with the germline gene, perhaps due to a read error. The chain joins TRBV7-7 to TRBJ2-1, with a weak D call TRBD2 (5 bases). The CDR3 covers 15 residues. Germline V lookup: CDR1 SSHAT, CDR2 FNYEAQ (reference sequence). The CDR3 coding sequence is TGTGCTAGCAGCCCAATGGTAGCGACGTACAATGAGCAGTTCTTC. Protein product: CASSPMVATYNEQFF.

This clonotype has ten or more counts. The rearrangement uses TRBV7-2 and TRBJ2-7; 16 bases are shared with TRBD2. Germline-derived CDR1 and CDR2 are SGHTA and FQGNSA. This CDR3 is built from 17 residues. V lost 3 bases and J lost 7; bases outside the gene matches: 9. CDR3 amino acids: CASSLSPGLAGGGEQYF. CDR3 nucleotide sequence: TGTGCCAGCAGCTTGAGCCCGGGACTAGCGGGAGGGGGAGAGCAGTACTTC.

Only a few counts were recorded for this clonotype. This chain connects TRBV12-3 or TRBV12-4 to TRBJ1-2; D gene unclear. The CDR3 extends over 17 amino acids. V lost 5 bases and J lost 1, with 20 bases in between. CDR3 sequence reads: CASSRYPGGTHNYGYTF. The CDR3 region has the DNA TGTGCCAGCAGTCGCTACCCAGGAGGTACACATAACTATGGCTACACCTTC.

This clonotype occurred a few times. The rearrangement uses TRBV14 and TRBJ2-1; the D is unclear. Germline values: CDR1 SGHDN, CDR2 FVKESK. The CDR3 sequence is 15 residues long. Trimming left V 1 base short and J 0 bases short, with 7 bases between. CDR3 nucleotides: TGTGCCAGCAGCCAAGTCCTCGGCTCCTACAATGAGCAGTTCTTC. It is translated as CASSQVLGSYNEQFF. The variable domain in full, completed from reference TRBV14 and TRBJ2-1, reads EAGVTQFPSHSVIEKGQTVTLRCDPISGHDNLYWYRRVMGKEIKFLLHFVKESKQDESGMPNNRFLAERTGGTYSTLKVQPAELEDSGVYFCASSQVLGSYNEQFFGPGTRLTVL.

This clonotype occurred a few times. CDR3 residues: CASGGQGYNEQFF. In DNA form, the CDR3 reads TGTGCCAGCGGGGGTCAAGGATACAATGAGCAGTTCTTC. The rearrangement links TRBV25-1 to TRBJ2-1; tentatively, D is TRBD1 or TRBD2 (5 bases each). Per germline, CDR1 MGHDK and CDR2 SYGVNS. CDR3 length: 13 amino acids. Trimming cost V 8 bases and J 4 bases, with 12 bases left between them.

This clonotype was seen more than once but under ten times. This chain connects TRBV27 to TRBJ2-1, with a possible D match to TRBD2 (5 bases). CDR1 is MNHEY and CDR2 is SMNVEV in the germline V gene (reference sequence). The CDR3 has 14 amino acids. Trimming took 2 bases from V and 4 from J, leaving 9 bases between them. Here the CDR3 DNA reads TGTGCCAGCAGTTTACAACGGACTTACAATGAGCAGTTCTTC. This translates into CASSLQRTYNEQFF.

At least ten counts were recorded for this clonotype. The chain uses TRBV4-3 and TRBJ2-3; D perhaps matches TRBD2 (5 bases). The CDR3 has 17 residues. The V gene's germline CDR1 is LGHNA and CDR2 YSLEER. With 3 bases removed from V and 7 bases from J, the gap between germline ends came to 23 bases. CDR3 amino acids: CASSQKFAADTSHTQYF. CDR3 DNA sequence: TGCGCCAGCAGCCAGAAATTCGCAGCGGATACTTCTCATACGCAGTATTTT.

This clonotype has only a few counts. This rearrangement joins TRBV20-1 to TRBJ2-7; a weak D match, TRBD2 (6 bases). Trimming shortened V by 6 bases and J by 3 bases, and 18 bases separated the two germline ends. The CDR3 is 14 amino acids. CDR1 DFQATT and CDR2 SNEGSKA come from the germline V gene (reference sequence). The CDR3 nucleotides read TGCAGTGCCAGGAATTGGGAGGTCGTCTACGAGCAGTACTTC. It translates to CSARNWEVVYEQYF.

The sample holds many counts of this clonotype. The chain combines TRBV29-1 with TRBJ2-2, with 8 bases aligning to TRBD1. Germline loops: CDR1 SQVTM, CDR2 ANQGSEA. The ends lost 4 bases at V and 4 bases at J; junction bases unmatched: 14. This CDR3 spans 17 amino acids. Here the CDR3 reads CSVAGRRGQVLTGELFF. The DNA of the CDR3 is TGCAGCGTTGCGGGGCGACGGGGACAGGTCCTCACCGGGGAGCTGTTTTTT.

This rearrangement joins TRBV7-2 to TRBJ2-7, with a weak D call TRBD1 (6 bases). V was trimmed by 3 bases and J by 7 bases, leaving 13 bases between them. The CDR3 is 13 amino acids. CDR1 is SGHTA and CDR2 is FQGNSA in the germline V gene. The CDR3 loop reads CASSFGGVGEQYF. The CDR3, as DNA: TGTGCCAGCAGCTTTGGGGGCGTCGGGGAGCAGTACTTC.

This clonotype was seen only a few times. V is TRBV4-2 and J is TRBJ2-7, with D unclear. The CDR3 loop spans 14 amino acids. Trimming left V 4 bases short and J 1 base short, with 11 bases between. The germline V gene has CDR1 LGHNA and CDR2 YNFKEQ. CDR3 bases: TGTGCCAGCAGCCCGGCCGACAAGTCCTACGAGCAGTACTTC. It yields the protein CASSPADKSYEQYF.

This chain joins TRBV18 and TRBJ2-7; 7 nucleotides align to TRBD1. V gave up 4 bases and J gave up 4 bases; unmatched junction bases: 19. This CDR3 region has 18 residues. CDR1 and CDR2 (germline): KGHSH, LQKENI. This CDR3 reads CASSLTQSRDSRKYEQYF. CDR3 DNA sequence: TGTGCCAGCTCACTAACCCAATCCCGGGACAGCAGAAAATACGAGCAGTACTTC.

CDR3 in amino acids: CASSERDRIITDTQYF. Written as DNA, the CDR3 is TGTGCCAGCAGTGAACGAGACAGAATTATCACAGATACGCAGTATTTT. V gene TRBV25-1 combines with J gene TRBJ2-3; possibly TRBD1 for D (5 bases). Between the trimmed V and J ends, which lost 2 bases and 2 bases, there was a span of 14 bases. This CDR3 contains 16 residues. The germline V gene has CDR1 MGHDK and CDR2 SYGVNS.

This clonotype came up a few times. This chain uses TRBV29-1 with TRBJ1-1; 7 bases are shared with TRBD1. J was trimmed by 7 bases and V by 3 bases; bases with no gene match: 5. CDR3 length: 12 residues. Per the germline V gene, CDR1 is SQVTM and CDR2 is ANQGSEA. CDR3 sequence reads: CSVEGTDVEAFF. In nucleotides, the CDR3 is TGCAGCGTTGAGGGGACAGACGTTGAAGCTTTCTTT.

This clonotype came up a few times. The chain links TRBV7-8 to TRBJ2-3, with D tentatively TRBD2 (6 bases). The CDR3 consists of 17 residues. Germline V gene lookup returns CDR1 SGHVS and CDR2 FQNEAQ. The germline V and J ends were trimmed by 7 bases and 4 bases, with 24 bases remaining between them. The CDR3 nucleotides read TGTGCCAGCACCATTATCTCAGGCGGCCCGGGGGCAGATACGCAGTATTTT. It yields the protein CASTIISGGPGADTQYF.

With regard to this clonotype: At one boundary the junction diverges from the germline segment, which might be a read error. The chain has TRBV28 and TRBJ2-7; 7 positions match TRBD2. The CDR3 covers 16 residues. CDR1 is MDHEN, CDR2 SYDVKM, per germline. CDR3 sequence: CASSLSLADSSYEQYF. CDR3 DNA sequence: TGTGCCAGCAGCTTATCCCTAGCGGATTCTTCCTACGAGCAGTACTTC.

The chain couples TRBV7-8 to TRBJ2-4; D may be TRBD2 (6 bases). The length of the CDR3 is 19 residues. Germline values: CDR1 SGHVS, CDR2 FQNEAQ. Trimming cost V 0 bases and J 0 bases, with 18 bases left between them. Written as DNA, the CDR3 is TGTGCCAGCAGCTTAGCCGAGGCCTGGGGGGTACTAGCCAAAAACATTCAGTACTTC. It translates to CASSLAEAWGVLAKNIQYF.

The V and J genes are TRBV12-3 or TRBV12-4 and TRBJ2-2, with 10 bases matching TRBD1. The CDR3 totals 15 residues. V was clipped by 4 bases and J by 6 bases; unmatched bases: 5. The CDR3 loop reads CASSSRTGGAGELFF. DNA for the CDR3: TGTGCCAGCAGTTCAAGGACAGGGGGGGCCGGGGAGCTGTTTTTT.

The table lists this clonotype with a few counts. V and J are TRBV14 and TRBJ2-2; TRBD2 is a possible D gene (5 bases). Per the germline V gene, CDR1 is SGHDN and CDR2 is FVKESK. The CDR3 contains 17 residues. Trimming took off 3 bases at V and 2 bases at J, with 16 bases between the two ends. The DNA for the CDR3 is TGTGCCAGCAGCCATTTTTGGACTTTCGATAACACCGGGGAGCTGTTTTTT. The encoded protein is CASSHFWTFDNTGELFF. The full variable domain, in which reference TRBV14 and TRBJ2-2 provide the parts outside the CDR3, is EAGVTQFPSHSVIEKGQTVTLRCDPISGHDNLYWYRRVMGKEIKFLLHFVKESKQDESGMPNNRFLAERTGGTYSTLKVQPAELEDSGVYFCASSHFWTFDNTGELFFGEGSRLTVL.

The chain joins TRBV6-1 to TRBJ2-7; possible D gene TRBD1, 6 bases. CDR3 size: 16 residues. Trimming removed 6 bases from V and 0 bases from J, with 18 bases in between. Germline CDR1 and CDR2: MNHNS and SASEGT. The CDR3 region is CASSRNAGTPSYEQYF. CDR3 bases: TGTGCCAGCAGCCGCAACGCCGGGACACCCTCCTACGAGCAGTACTTC.

This clonotype was observed a few times. The rearrangement links TRBV20-1 to TRBJ2-1, with D hard to call. CDR1 and CDR2 (germline): DFQATT, SNEGSKA (reference sequence). V lost 6 bases to trimming and J lost 5 bases, with 8 bases between them. The CDR3 sequence is 11 residues long. CDR3 protein: CSAEPDNEQFF. CDR3 in DNA: TGCAGTGCCGAACCTGACAATGAGCAGTTCTTC.

This clonotype was recorded a few times. The chain is built from TRBV29-1 and TRBJ2-2; D is unresolved. Germline assignment: CDR1 SQVTM and CDR2 ANQGSEA. CDR3 length: 17 amino acids. CDR3 bases: TGCTGCGCTGCCTCGAAGGGTTCGTCCGAAAAGGCCGGGGAGCTGTTTTTT. Its translation: CCAASKGSSEKAGELFF.

This chain links TRBV5-5 with TRBJ2-1; TRBD1 matches 8 bases. The CDR3 spans 17 residues. V lost 4 bases to trimming and J lost 0 bases; unmatched junction nucleotides: 9. Germline V CDR1 and CDR2: SGHKS, YYEKEE (reference sequence). CDR3 region: CASSLGQGALSYNEQFF. CDR3 bases: TGTGCCAGCAGCCTCGGACAGGGCGCCCTCTCCTACAATGAGCAGTTCTTC.

This chain connects TRBV12-3 or TRBV12-4 to TRBJ2-7; 8 bases are shared with TRBD2. The V segment lost 1 base and the J segment 2 bases; nucleotides outside the gene matches: 7. The CDR3 loop spans 16 amino acids. The CDR3 bases are TGTGCCAGCAGTTTAGGAGCGGGGGTTAGGACCTACGAGCAGTACTTC. This gives the protein CASSLGAGVRTYEQYF.